These T cell receptor beta chains were read from a single sample in a study of cytomegalovirus exposure and HLA in healthy donors. Assay: immunoSEQ multiplex PCR; the TCRdb copy retains only in-frame clones and omits some. Found here are hundreds of thousands of clones, 80% to 85% of them singletons; the top ten hold over 0.65%. Sequencing was carried out using PBMCs. The receptors here all came from a boy between 2 and 15 years old in good health and CMV-seronegative. The CDR3 runs from the conserved cysteine through the conserved F or W. D genes are given only for firm matches. Clone size is stated in some rows and not others, as once, few, many or a class when expanded.

d_call	v_call	j_call	clone_size	cdr3_aa
NA	TRBV13	TRBJ1-6	NA	CASSISSYNSPLHF
TRBD1	TRBV9	TRBJ1-2	NA	CASSSGTGGADGYTF
TRBD1	TRBV5-1	TRBJ1-4	few	CASRPGGETNEKLFF
NA	TRBV9	TRBJ2-3	NA	CASSVVAGATDTQYF
NA	TRBV5-1	TRBJ2-1	once	CASSLGGEPNEQFF
TRBD1	TRBV15	TRBJ1-6	NA	CATSRAYGTGSNSPLHF
NA	TRBV7-9	TRBJ1-5	NA	CASSLVGQGPTPQHF
NA	TRBV25-1	TRBJ1-5	NA	CASSEGTAGQPQHF
TRBD2	TRBV4-2	TRBJ2-7	few	CASSQVAGAAYEQYF
TRBD1	TRBV19	TRBJ1-1	NA	CASHQGQLNTEAFF
NA	TRBV6-1	TRBJ1-5	few	CASITPGSNQPQHF
TRBD2	TRBV11-2	TRBJ2-1	NA	CASRSSGVYNEQFF
NA	TRBV6-6	TRBJ2-1	NA	CASSSRTISYNEQFF
TRBD1	TRBV5-4	TRBJ2-1	NA	CASSPPTGGVYNEQFF
TRBD1	TRBV19	TRBJ2-7	few	CASSMGQGPYEQYF
TRBD1	TRBV29-1	TRBJ2-1	NA	CSVDKRTGGGNEQFF
TRBD2	TRBV18	TRBJ2-7	NA	CASSPQGSGYEQYF
TRBD2	TRBV5-6	TRBJ2-3	NA	CASSGGLAGVSDTQYF
TRBD1	TRBV7-9	TRBJ2-5	NA	CASSDWTGQETQYF
TRBD2	TRBV13	TRBJ2-3	NA	CASSLKAGGLDTQYF
NA	TRBV9	TRBJ2-1	NA	CASSPHPRSSYNEQFF
TRBD1	TRBV4-1	TRBJ1-4	NA	CASSQRGQGATNEKLFF
TRBD2	TRBV4-1	TRBJ2-7	NA	CASSHISGSLSYEQYF
TRBD1	TRBV9	TRBJ1-2	NA	CASSVNTGVGAYGYTF
NA	TRBV27	TRBJ2-7	NA	CASSFAGNFYEQYF
TRBD1	TRBV30	TRBJ2-7	NA	CAWSGGQVSYEQYF
TRBD2	TRBV9	TRBJ2-1	NA	CASSASVQRGYNEQFF
TRBD1	TRBV4-2	TRBJ2-7	NA	CASSVSGTGDYEQYF
TRBD1	TRBV30	TRBJ1-2	NA	CAWSPGTGWDGYTF
NA	TRBV4-1	TRBJ1-2	NA	CASSQFSDSVRGYTF
TRBD1	TRBV6-5	TRBJ2-7	once	CASSPQAVQGYEQYF
TRBD2	TRBV6-5	TRBJ2-7	few	CASRRTSGSYEQYF
TRBD2	TRBV5-8	TRBJ2-4	NA	CASSPRTGLAGGLAKNIQYF
NA	TRBV19	TRBJ2-1	NA	CASSIDRGMGNEQFF
TRBD1	TRBV18	TRBJ1-3	NA	CASSPPLRDRGSAGNTIYF
NA	TRBV6-5	TRBJ1-2	NA	CASSRELSNYGYTF
NA	TRBV4-1	TRBJ1-5	NA	CASSPSQGQPQHF
NA	TRBV29-1	TRBJ2-1	NA	CSGRPIGYEQFF
NA	TRBV19	TRBJ1-5	NA	CASSDPGVRPQHF
TRBD2	TRBV27	TRBJ2-5	NA	CASSCSGRWVQETQYF
NA	TRBV6-5	TRBJ2-3	NA	CASSWRDYGTDTQYF
TRBD1	TRBV5-4	TRBJ2-2	NA	CASSLSGQGTTGELFF
NA	TRBV7-8	TRBJ1-1	few	CASSFGGDTEAFF
NA	TRBV7-2	TRBJ2-1	NA	CASSFPRGGLNNEQFF
NA	TRBV6-5	NA	NA	CASSYGQGSYEQYF
TRBD1	TRBV2	NA	NA	CASSLTGNEQYF
NA	TRBV5-5	TRBJ2-7	NA	CASSLATTGPYEQYF
TRBD2	TRBV9	TRBJ2-1	NA	CASSGRLAGYNEQFF
NA	TRBV7-8	TRBJ2-7	NA	CASSSPGNGSAYEQYF
TRBD1	TRBV5-1	TRBJ2-5	NA	CASSLDRGRETQYF
TRBD1	TRBV30	TRBJ1-1	NA	CAWRKAGQGAQLTEAFF
NA	TRBV19	TRBJ2-3	NA	CAIRGPPRDTQYF
TRBD2	TRBV7-3	TRBJ2-5	NA	CASSLLAAPGGEETQYF
NA	TRBV6-5	TRBJ2-7	NA	CASSYRRAPFYEQYF
NA	TRBV6-1	TRBJ1-2	NA	CASSEEDRYYGYTF
TRBD1	TRBV4-1	TRBJ2-1	NA	CASSQGQGFGNEQFF
NA	TRBV9	TRBJ2-2	NA	CASMGPYTGELFF